The 19 T cell receptor beta chains given below trace back to one sample, sequenced in a study of CD8+ T cells in alopecia areata. Extracted from the samples, RNA was reverse transcribed into cDNA to serve as the sequencing template. Using immunoSEQ multiplex PCR, the repertoire was profiled, and TCRdb retains in-frame clones only, with some absent. The sample lists roughly 100,000 clones, around three fifths occurring once. The material sequenced was CD4+ T cells sorted from blood. All receptors come from a human donor in good health.

With regard to this clone: Other DNA variants within this sample encode the same CDR3. V and J are TRBV30 and TRBJ2-1; 12 nucleotides line up with TRBD2. The CDR3 is 13 amino acids. Germline values: CDR1 GTSNPN, CDR2 SVGIG (reference sequence). V lost 3 bases, J lost 9 bases, and 3 bases stayed unmatched. As DNA, the CDR3 is TGTGCCTGGAGGACTAGCGGGGGCCCTGAGCAGTTCTTC. Translating it yields CAWRTSGGPEQFF.

V gene TRBV5-4 combines with J gene TRBJ2-5; 15 bases agree with TRBD2. The CDR3 contains 18 residues. The J segment lost 1 base and the V segment lost 4 bases, leaving 8 bases of the junction unmatched. Germline V CDR1 and CDR2: SGHNT, YYREEE (reference sequence). CDR3 residues: CASSAGLAGGRGQETQYF. The CDR3 coding sequence is TGTGCCAGCAGCGCCGGACTAGCGGGGGGGCGGGGCCAAGAGACCCAGTACTTC.

The chain links TRBV7-8 to TRBJ2-3, with 7 nucleotides matching TRBD2. V dropped 5 bases and J dropped 4; count of bases not matched to a gene: 12. The CDR3 is 16 amino acids. Germline lookup yields CDR1 SGHVS and CDR2 FQNEAQ. In DNA form, the CDR3 reads TGTGCCAGCAGCCAAAACGGGGGGTCCCTTGCAGATACGCAGTATTTT. The encoded protein is CASSQNGGSLADTQYF.

The V call is TRBV7-8, the J call TRBJ2-2; tentatively, D is TRBD2 (5 bases). CDR1 and CDR2 (germline): SGHVS, FQNEAQ. With 0 bases removed from V and 1 base from J, the gap between germline ends came to 6 bases. This CDR3 spans 15 amino acids. This CDR3 reads CASSLAGMNTGELFF. CDR3 nucleotide sequence: TGTGCCAGCAGCTTAGCCGGGATGAACACCGGGGAGCTGTTTTTT.

The sample holds a few counts of this clone. The chain joins TRBV30 to TRBJ1-1, with 9 bases identical to TRBD1. The J segment lost 2 bases and the V segment lost 5 bases, leaving 3 bases of the junction unmatched. The CDR3 loop spans 13 amino acids. Germline loops: CDR1 GTSNPN, CDR2 SVGIG (reference sequence). The CDR3 nucleotides read TGTGCCTGGCGACAGGGGGATAACACTGAAGCTTTCTTT. Translation: CAWRQGDNTEAFF. Combining the CDR3 with reference TRBV30 and TRBJ1-1 gives the whole variable domain SQTIHQWPATLVQPVGSPLSLECTVEGTSNPNLYWYRQAAGRGLQLLFYSVGIGQISSEVPQNLSASRPQDRQFILSSKKLLLSDSGFYLCAWRQGDNTEAFFGQGTRLTVV.

The rearrangement links TRBV30 to TRBJ2-1, with D maybe TRBD1 (5 bases). This CDR3 contains 13 residues. With 8 bases removed from V and 3 bases from J, the gap between germline ends came to 14 bases. Germline V lookup: CDR1 GTSNPN, CDR2 SVGIG (reference sequence). This chain's CDR3 is CAGDSQYYNEQFF. For the CDR3, the DNA is TGTGCCGGAGACAGCCAATACTACAATGAGCAGTTCTTC. Using reference TRBV30 and TRBJ2-1 for the parts outside the CDR3, the full variable domain is SQTIHQWPATLVQPVGSPLSLECTVEGTSNPNLYWYRQAAGRGLQLLFYSVGIGQISSEVPQNLSASRPQDRQFILSSKKLLLSDSGFYLCAGDSQYYNEQFFGPGTRLTVL.

The rearrangement joins TRBV19 to TRBJ2-5; 8 bases agree with TRBD1. The tail of the sequence fits TRBJ2-7 better, so the J call may be wrong. Germline CDR1 and CDR2: LNHDA and SQIVND (reference sequence). The CDR3 loop spans 15 amino acids. DNA for the CDR3: TGTGCCAGTAGTACCTCCGGGACAGGACGCTACGAGCAGTACTTC. This codes for CASSTSGTGRYEQYF.

This chain joins TRBV15 and TRBJ1-6; D unclear. The ends were cut back, 1 base at V and 6 bases at J, with 7 bases in the middle. This CDR3 has 14 residues. The germline CDR1 and CDR2 sequences are LNHNV and YYDKDF (reference sequence). CDR3 in amino acids: CATSRGRSNSPLHF. Written as DNA, the CDR3 is TGTGCCACCAGCAGAGGACGGTCTAATTCACCCCTCCACTTT.

This chain links TRBV19 with TRBJ1-2; D possibly corresponds to TRBD1 (5 bases). CDR1 and CDR2 (germline): LNHDA, SQIVND (reference sequence). The CDR3 has 14 amino acids. V lost 5 bases to trimming and J lost 0 bases, with 10 bases between them. The CDR3 sequence is CASSPTTANYGYTF. The CDR3 DNA reads as TGTGCCAGTAGTCCCACGACAGCTAACTATGGCTACACCTTC. The full variable domain, its missing parts supplied by reference TRBV19 and TRBJ1-2, is DGGITQSPKYLFRKEGQNVTLSCEQNLNHDAMYWYRQDPGQGLRLIYYSQIVNDFQKGDIAEGYSVSREKKESFPLTVTSAQKNPTAFYLCASSPTTANYGYTFGSGTRLTVV.

This clone was counted only a few times. The V call is TRBV5-1, the J call TRBJ1-2, with 7 bases lining up with TRBD1. Germline lookup yields CDR1 SGHRS and CDR2 YFSETQ. With 1 base clipped from V and 2 bases from J, the junction kept 5 bases outside the gene matches. The CDR3 totals 15 residues. This chain's CDR3 is CASSLWTGTNYGYTF. CDR3 nucleotide sequence: TGCGCCAGCAGCTTGTGGACAGGAACAAACTATGGCTACACCTTC.

The genes are TRBV20-1 and TRBJ2-3; no clear D gene. This CDR3 has 11 residues. The germline gives CDR1 DFQATT, CDR2 SNEGSKA (reference sequence). The V end was cut by 3 bases, the J end by 5 bases, with 6 bases between. CDR3 in DNA: TGCAGTGCTAGTCCGCGAGATACGCAGTATTTT. It translates to CSASPRDTQYF.

The chain couples TRBV5-1 to TRBJ2-7, with D uncertain. V was cut by 4 bases and J by 1 base, with 12 bases left in between. The V gene's germline CDR1 is SGHRS and CDR2 YFSETQ. This CDR3 region has 14 residues. CDR3 sequence reads: CASSPSSTSYEQYF. Here the CDR3 DNA reads TGCGCCAGCAGCCCGAGTAGCACTTCCTACGAGCAGTACTTC.

The chain is built from TRBV5-1 and TRBJ2-5; 8 bases agree with TRBD1. The CDR3 contains 14 residues. Unmatched junction bases numbered 12, after V lost 4 bases and J lost 10 bases. Germline V gene lookup returns CDR1 SGHRS and CDR2 YFSETQ. This CDR3 reads CASSVWTGPGGQYF. The CDR3 nucleotides are TGCGCCAGCAGCGTCTGGACAGGGCCAGGGGGCCAGTACTTC.

The chain couples TRBV7-2 to TRBJ1-2; 10 positions match TRBD1. Germline V gene lookup returns CDR1 SGHTA and CDR2 FQGNSA. Trimming removed 7 bases from V and 5 bases from J; junction bases left unmatched: 7. The CDR3 covers 14 residues. Here the CDR3 reads CASIPGTGEYGYTF. The CDR3 DNA is TGTGCCAGCATTCCTGGGACAGGGGAATATGGCTACACCTTC.

V gene TRBV5-1 combines with J gene TRBJ2-7; D uncertain. Germline lookup yields CDR1 SGHRS and CDR2 YFSETQ. CDR3 length equals 14 residues. Trimming stripped 0 bases from V and 2 bases from J, with 9 bases between. CDR3 sequence: CASSLADGAYEQYF. CDR3 coding DNA: TGCGCCAGCAGCTTGGCGGACGGAGCCTACGAGCAGTACTTC.

This clone was found many times. The chain employs TRBV7-9 and TRBJ1-2; no clear D gene. Between the trimmed V and J ends, which lost 0 bases and 5 bases, there was a span of 10 bases. The CDR3 loop spans 14 amino acids. Per germline, CDR1 SEHNR and CDR2 FQNEAQ (reference sequence). CDR3 nucleotides: TGTGCCAGCAGCTTAGCGACGGCTACGTATGGCTACACCTTC. It codes for CASSLATATYGYTF.

The rearrangement uses TRBV7-6 and TRBJ2-5; TRBD1 matches 10 bases. Germline V gene data show CDR1 as SGHVS and CDR2 as FNYEAQ. The trim removed 3 bases at V and 5 bases at J, leaving 3 bases unmatched. This CDR3 is 14 amino acids long. The chain's CDR3 is CASSFGTGDETQYF. CDR3 DNA sequence: TGTGCCAGCAGCTTCGGGACAGGGGACGAGACCCAGTACTTC.

The CDR3 loop is CASSRIEGGTDTQYF. In nucleotides, the CDR3 is TGTGCCAGCAGTAGGATCGAGGGAGGCACAGATACGCAGTATTTT. The rearrangement uses TRBV25-1 and TRBJ2-3, with D possibly matching TRBD2 (5 bases). Germline V gives CDR1 MGHDK, CDR2 SYGVNS. The length of the CDR3 is 15 residues. The V end was cut by 5 bases, the J end by 1 base, with 13 bases between. The full variable domain, rest sourced from reference TRBV25-1 and TRBJ2-3, is EADIYQTPRYLVIGTGKKITLECSQTMGHDKMYWYQQDPGMELHLIHYSYGVNSTEKGDLSSESTVSRIRTEHFPLTLESARPSHTSQYLCASSRIEGGTDTQYFGPGTRLTVL.

The chain recombines TRBV6-6 with TRBJ1-2; D gene ambiguous. Germline V gene data show CDR1 as MNHNY and CDR2 as SVGAGI (reference sequence). V lost 2 bases and J 6 bases, leaving 7 bases between the germline ends. The length of the CDR3 is 12 residues. The CDR3 DNA reads as TGTGCCAGCAGTTACATTGGCCATGGCTACACCTTC. Translated: CASSYIGHGYTF.